These 17 T cell receptor beta chains came from one sample sequenced in a study of technical replicates of blood from four donors. This table comes from immunoSEQ multiplex PCR, and its TCRdb copy is limited to in-frame clones, with some not included. The repertoire holds about 56,000 clones, with nearly 95% as singletons. The sample taken for sequencing was PBMCs. These receptors all come from a human donor in good health. Some clones in this sample may be carry-over from other donors' samples.

CDR3 coding DNA: TGTGCCAGCAGCTTAGGGGGGGGCGGTCGTAGTTTCTTC. Residues: CASSLGGGGRSFF. The chain is built from TRBV7-2 and TRBJ2-1; TRBD2 is a possible D gene (7 bases). The V gene's germline CDR1 is SGHTA and CDR2 FQGNSA. The CDR3 extends over 13 amino acids. V was cut by 1 base and J by 16 bases, with 17 bases left in between.

This chain connects TRBV5-1 to TRBJ2-1; 9 bases map to TRBD1. Germline CDR1 is SGHRS and CDR2 is YFSETQ. CDR3 length equals 20 residues. V gave up 4 bases and J gave up 0 bases; unmatched junction bases: 17. The CDR3 here is CASSTTGGAPGGSSYNEQFF. Here the CDR3 DNA reads TGCGCCAGCAGCACCACAGGGGGCGCCCCTGGAGGGAGCTCCTACAATGAGCAGTTCTTC.

J is TRBJ2-1 and V is TRBV2; 11 positions match TRBD2. Germline trimming cut 5 bases from V and 9 bases from J; bases unmatched to any gene: 12. The CDR3 has 16 residues. Germline loops: CDR1 SNHLY, CDR2 FYNNEI. The CDR3 region is CASSQGLAGMGGEQFF. Written as DNA, the CDR3 is TGTGCCAGCAGTCAAGGACTAGCGGGCATGGGAGGTGAGCAGTTCTTC.

This chain connects TRBV5-1 to TRBJ1-6, with D maybe TRBD1 (5 bases). The CDR3 is 14 residues long. V was clipped by 4 bases and J by 7 bases, with 12 bases between them. Germline V CDR1 and CDR2: SGHRS, YFSETQ. This chain's CDR3 is CASSNGQANSPLHF. Here the CDR3 DNA reads TGCGCCAGCAGCAACGGACAAGCAAATTCACCCCTCCACTTT.

The rearrangement uses TRBV4-3 and TRBJ1-1; D not certain. From germline, CDR1 is LGHNA and CDR2 YSLEER. V gave up 0 bases and J gave up 9 bases, with 8 bases separating them. This CDR3 region has 12 residues. The CDR3 loop is CASSQEQKKAFF. Written as DNA, the CDR3 is TGCGCCAGCAGCCAAGAGCAGAAGAAAGCTTTCTTT.

The DNA for the CDR3 is TGCGCCAGCAGCCTAAAACCAGGGGGCGGGGAGACCCAGTACTTC. This gives the protein CASSLKPGGGETQYF. The gene calls are TRBV4-1 and TRBJ2-5; 8 nucleotides line up with TRBD1. The CDR3 is made up of 15 amino acids. The junction had 9 bases not matched to a gene; V was cut back by 4 bases and J by 5 bases. Germline assignment: CDR1 MGHRA and CDR2 YSYEKL.

This rearrangement joins TRBV11-3 to TRBJ2-7, with 8 bases aligning to TRBD1. The CDR3 extends over 13 amino acids. Looked up from germline, CDR1 is SGHNT and CDR2 is YENEEA. V was pared by 2 bases and J by 7 bases, with 4 bases of the junction left unmatched. CDR3 sequence reads: CASSLRTGWEQYF. The CDR3 coding sequence is TGTGCCAGCAGCTTACGGACAGGGTGGGAGCAGTACTTC.

The gene calls are TRBV9 and TRBJ2-1; TRBD2 is a possible D gene (7 bases). Deletions cut 1 base from V and 10 bases from J, with 12 bases between. The CDR3 runs to 13 residues. Germline V gives CDR1 SGDLS, CDR2 YYNGEE. CDR3 DNA: TGTGCCAGCAGCGTAATGAGGGGGGGGGAGCAGTTCTTC. Translated: CASSVMRGGEQFF.

This chain connects TRBV4-2 to TRBJ2-6, with 16 bases aligning to TRBD2. Unmatched junction bases numbered 5, after V lost 3 bases and J lost 0 bases. The CDR3 length is 20 residues. Per germline, CDR1 LGHNA and CDR2 YNFKEQ. CDR3 nucleotide sequence: TGTGCCAGCAGCCAGGGACTAGCGGGGGGGCGTCCCTCTGGGGCCAACGTCCTGACTTTC. Translated, it gives CASSQGLAGGRPSGANVLTF.

The V call is TRBV13, the J call TRBJ2-3, with a weak D call TRBD2 (6 bases). V shed 1 base and J shed 1 base, with 6 bases lying between them. The CDR3 is made up of 14 amino acids. Germline CDR1 reads PRHDT; CDR2 reads FYEKMQ (reference sequence). CDR3 coding DNA: TGTGCCAGCAGCTTAGCGGGGGGCACAGATACGCAGTATTTT. It specifies CASSLAGGTDTQYF. The full variable domain, with the rest looked up from reference TRBV13 and TRBJ2-3, is AAGVIQSPRHLIKEKRETATLKCYPIPRHDTVYWYQQGPGQDPQFLISFYEKMQSDKGSIPDRFSAQQFSDYHSELNMSSLELGDSALYFCASSLAGGTDTQYFGPGTRLTVL.

This sequence joins TRBV7-2 and TRBJ2-1, with 7 bases that match TRBD2. CDR1 and CDR2 (germline): SGHTA, FQGNSA. J lost 6 bases, V lost 6 bases, and 17 bases had no gene match. The CDR3 length is 17 residues. In DNA form, the CDR3 reads TGTGCCAGCAGTTGGGGGGGAGGGCGAACCAAAACCAATGAGCAGTTCTTC. Encoded protein: CASSWGGGRTKTNEQFF.

The CDR3 DNA follows: TGCGCCAGCAGCTATTCAACAGGGGCCCCTGGCACAGATACGCAGTATTTT. Residues: CASSYSTGAPGTDTQYF. The V and J genes are TRBV5-1 and TRBJ2-3, with 7 bases identical to TRBD1. Germline V gene data show CDR1 as SGHRS and CDR2 as YFSETQ. V lost 3 bases, J lost 1 base, and 11 bases stayed unmatched. The CDR3 loop spans 17 amino acids.

The rearrangement joins TRBV5-1 to TRBJ1-1; possible D gene TRBD1, 6 bases. Germline V gene lookup returns CDR1 SGHRS and CDR2 YFSETQ. Trimming stripped 4 bases from V and 3 bases from J, with 16 bases between. The CDR3 has 15 residues. The CDR3: CASSGDTRRYTEAFF. The CDR3 DNA is TGCGCCAGCAGCGGGGACACTCGAAGATACACTGAAGCTTTCTTT.

This chain joins TRBV4-2 and TRBJ2-2; 10 bases line up with TRBD2. The CDR3 is 19 amino acids. Germline-derived CDR1 and CDR2 are LGHNA and YNFKEQ. With V trimmed by 6 bases and J by 1 base, 14 bases remained unmatched. The CDR3 DNA is TGTGCCAGCAGAGGACAAAGGACTAGCGGAGATCTGAACACCGGGGAGCTGTTTTTT. It codes for CASRGQRTSGDLNTGELFF.

This chain links TRBV14 with TRBJ1-1; the match to TRBD1 covers 7 bases. Trimming removed 5 bases from V and 0 bases from J; junction bases left unmatched: 9. CDR3 size: 16 residues. Germline CDR1 and CDR2: SGHDN and FVKESK. The CDR3 coding sequence is TGTGCCAGCAGCTTTGGCCCGGGACAGTTGAACACTGAAGCTTTCTTT. It codes for CASSFGPGQLNTEAFF.

This chain joins TRBV7-8 and TRBJ2-7, with 12 positions matching TRBD1. The ends lost 0 bases at V and 4 bases at J; junction bases unmatched: 16. Per the germline V gene, CDR1 is SGHVS and CDR2 is FQNEAQ. The CDR3 length is 20 residues. The CDR3 protein is CASSLATYSTGTGGSYEQYF. CDR3 sequence (DNA): TGTGCCAGCAGCTTAGCCACCTATTCAACGGGGACAGGGGGCTCATACGAGCAGTACTTC.

This chain uses TRBV9 with TRBJ2-3, with 7 positions matching TRBD2. Germline V gives CDR1 SGDLS, CDR2 YYNGEE. The CDR3 is 16 residues long. Losses at the gene ends were 1 base for V and 6 bases for J; bases not matched to a gene: 11. Written as DNA, the CDR3 is TGTGCCAGCAGCGTACTCCCGGGGGGTACACAGGATACGCAGTATTTT. As protein: CASSVLPGGTQDTQYF.